This T cell receptor (beta chain) was sequenced for a study of vaccination effects on CD4 cells after COVID-19. Overall study context: Before sequencing took place, the ViraFEST assay used viral peptide pools to expand antigen-specific CD4+ T cells. PBMC were cultured at around 1.9 million per well with 9 to 10 IU/ml IL-2 and about 9.5 ug/ml peptides.

Using immunoSEQ multiplex PCR, the repertoire was profiled, and TCRdb retains in-frame clones only, with some absent. The table includes approximately 47,000 clones, just over 70% detected once. Researchers isolated CD4+ T cells once approximately ten days of culture had elapsed. The participants, recipients of two vaccine doses, got either BNT162b2 or mRNA-1273. A note on this clone: The antigen is not known. Compared with germline, one end of the junction differs, possibly owing to a read error.

Here the sequenced sample was CD4+ T cells from PBMCs cultured without peptide, taken after COVID-19 vaccination. This TCR was recovered from a human donor who received a COVID-19 vaccine.

CDR3 in DNA: TGTGCCAGCAGACTTCAGGGAGACTACGGGCAGTACTTC. This codes for CASRLQGDYGQYF. This chain uses TRBV27 with TRBJ2-7; D tentatively reads TRBD1 or TRBD2 (5 bases each). The CDR3 contains 13 residues. Per the germline V gene, CDR1 is MNHEY and CDR2 is SMNVEV (reference sequence).